Below, 21 T cell receptor beta chains from the same sample are listed, as sequenced in a study of read filtering for tumor transcriptome and immune sequencing. This library used around 400 ng RNA and molecular barcoded adaptors spanning alpha/delta and beta/gamma chains. TCRdb redid the calling of the reads with MiXCR, one entry per CDR3 protein. This sample carries 30,000 to 35,000 distinct CDR3 sequences, approximately 17% of them seen once, and the ten largest clones take 15% to 20%. The sequencing sample was made of a population of CD138-negative cells sorted from bone marrow. The receptor source for this set is a donor at least 40 years old with multiple myeloma.

In this sample, this clonotype turned up many times. This rearrangement joins TRBV19 to TRBJ1-5, with 7 bases matching TRBD1. V gave up 6 bases and J gave up 6 bases; unmatched junction bases: 5. Germline V gives CDR1 LNHDA, CDR2 SQIVND (reference sequence). CDR3 length: 13 residues. In nucleotides, the CDR3 is TGTGCCAGTAGAGACAGGGTCGGTCAGCCCCAGCATTTT. Translation: CASRDRVGQPQHF.

This clonotype has at least ten counts. The chain couples TRBV12-3 or TRBV12-4 to TRBJ2-1, with TRBD2 as a possible D gene (5 bases). Trimming left V 5 bases short and J 5 bases short, with 16 bases between. This CDR3 contains 15 residues. DNA of the CDR3: TGTGCCAGCAGTCGCGATTTAGCGAGAAACAATGAGCAGTTCTTC. It encodes CASSRDLARNNEQFF.

By frequency in the sample, this clonotype is medium-sized. The chain links TRBV19 to TRBJ2-5; D is possibly TRBD1 (6 bases). This CDR3 is 14 amino acids long. V was cut by 3 bases and J by 5 bases, with 13 bases left in between. Germline values: CDR1 LNHDA, CDR2 SQIVND (reference sequence). CDR3 region: CASSIGQPGETQYF. The DNA of the CDR3 is TGTGCCAGTAGTATCGGACAGCCCGGGGAGACCCAGTACTTC.

This clonotype was found many times. The J gene is TRBJ2-3, the V gene TRBV6-2 or TRBV6-3; D gene uncertain. Per germline, CDR1 MNHEY and CDR2 SVGEGT. The CDR3 is 15 residues long. Trimming cost V 4 bases and J 2 bases, with 13 bases left between them. CDR3 in amino acids: CASSSRSYHTDTQYF. The CDR3 DNA is TGTGCCAGCAGTTCACGGAGCTATCACACAGATACGCAGTATTTT.

About this clonotype: The junction departs from germline at one end; a sequencing error may be responsible. The V and J genes are TRBV6-2 or TRBV6-3 and TRBJ2-7, with TRBD1 matching 7 bases. The CDR3 covers 14 residues. Germline V gene lookup returns CDR1 MNHEY and CDR2 SVGEGT. CDR3 DNA sequence: TGTGCCAGCAGTTACGGACAGGCGGGCTACGGGCAGTACTTC. This codes for CASSYGQAGYGQYF.

This clonotype was observed at least ten times. CDR3 coding DNA: TGTGCCAGCAGAGGGCGGGAGGGCACAGATACGCAGTATTTT. Translating it yields CASRGREGTDTQYF. The chain has TRBV4-2 and TRBJ2-3, with 8 bases fitting TRBD2. Germline CDR1 is LGHNA and CDR2 is YNFKEQ. The CDR3 has 14 amino acids. V was pared by 6 bases and J by 1 base, with 3 bases of the junction left unmatched.

This clonotype was detected many times. The rearrangement joins TRBV20-1 to TRBJ2-3; 14 bases line up with TRBD2. The CDR3 loop spans 15 amino acids. Per germline, CDR1 DFQATT and CDR2 SNEGSKA (reference sequence). V dropped 6 bases and J dropped 4; count of bases not matched to a gene: 6. CDR3 protein: CSAPLGLAGADTQYF. The DNA for the CDR3 is TGCAGTGCCCCTTTGGGACTAGCGGGAGCAGATACGCAGTATTTT.

As to this clonotype: In this CDR3 the conserved last residue, phenylalanine or tryptophan, is missing, so a read error is likely. The DNA is omitted, as the CDR3 cannot be located on it reliably, and the CDR3 follows TCRdb's listing. The chain carries TRBV7-3 and TRBJ2-5; the D call of TRBD2 is as the table states it, not checked on the DNA. CDR1 is SGHTA and CDR2 is FQGTGA in the germline V gene. The CDR3 extends over 16 residues, inclusive of both ends. CDR3: CASTPPPGGPQETLYI.

This clonotype has only a few counts. The rearrangement links TRBV5-6 to TRBJ1-1; D is perhaps TRBD1 (6 bases). Germline CDR1 and CDR2: SGHDT and YYEEEE. The CDR3 is 13 amino acids. V was pared by 1 base and J by 3 bases, with 7 bases between. CDR3 protein: CASSLWGHTEAFF. The CDR3 region has the DNA TGTGCCAGCAGCTTGTGGGGGCACACTGAAGCTTTCTTT.

This clonotype was seen ten or more times. The chain recombines TRBV28 with TRBJ2-1, with 8 nucleotides matching TRBD2. The V gene end was trimmed by 4 bases and the J gene end by 1 base; junction bases not matched to a gene: 6. This CDR3 contains 16 residues. Germline V gene data show CDR1 as MDHEN and CDR2 as SYDVKM. CDR3 region: CASSSSSGSSYNEQFF. The CDR3 DNA reads as TGTGCCAGCAGTTCCTCTAGCGGGTCTTCCTACAATGAGCAGTTCTTC.

A word on this clonotype: A much larger clone lies one base from this, so it may be a read error. CDR3 protein: CATSTGVSIEAFF. CDR3 nucleotides: TGTGCCACCAGCACCGGGGTGAGCATTGAAGCTTTCTTT. The V call is TRBV15, the J call TRBJ1-1; D call uncertain. The CDR3 covers 13 residues. CDR1 is LNHNV, CDR2 YYDKDF, per germline (reference sequence). Trimming took 4 bases from V and 7 from J, leaving 13 bases between them.

In its sample, this clonotype was seen a few times. A much bigger clone sits one base away, suggesting this may be a read error. The chain recombines TRBV7-8 with TRBJ2-1, with D perhaps TRBD1 or TRBD2 (5 bases each). This CDR3 spans 16 amino acids. Per germline, CDR1 SGHVS and CDR2 FQNEAQ. Trimming shortened V by 0 bases and J by 3 bases, and 12 bases separated the two germline ends. For the CDR3, the DNA is TGTGCCAGCAGCTTAGCGAAGGGGAGCGTCTACAATGAGCAGTTCTTC. This translates into CASSLAKGSVYNEQFF.

At least ten counts were recorded for this clonotype. The J gene is TRBJ2-7, the V gene TRBV20-1, with 9 bases lining up with TRBD2. There are 19 residues in the CDR3. J was trimmed by 0 bases and V by 5 bases; bases with no gene match: 20. CDR1 and CDR2 from the germline V gene are DFQATT and SNEGSKA (reference sequence). CDR3 residues: CSAPTGLDSGSTNSYEQYF. DNA for the CDR3: TGCAGTGCTCCCACAGGGTTGGATAGCGGGAGCACCAACTCCTACGAGCAGTACTTC.

This clonotype was found many times. V gene TRBV12-3 or TRBV12-4 combines with J gene TRBJ2-5; D gene uncertain. The ends were cut back, 3 bases at V and 2 bases at J, with 4 bases in the middle. The CDR3 sequence is 12 residues long. As DNA, the CDR3 is TGTGCCAGCAGTTTTGGACAAGAGACCCAGTACTTC. The encoded protein is CASSFGQETQYF.

The table lists this clonotype with many counts. CDR3 sequence reads: CAISAGERETQYF. Here the CDR3 DNA reads TGTGCCATCAGTGCGGGGGAGAGAGAGACCCAGTACTTC. The V gene is TRBV10-3, the J gene TRBJ2-5, with a possible D match to TRBD2 (6 bases). With 4 bases removed from V and 4 bases from J, the gap between germline ends came to 10 bases. CDR1 and CDR2 from the germline V gene are ENHRY and SYGVKD. This CDR3 has 13 amino acids.

This clonotype was observed many times. The chain recombines TRBV12-3 or TRBV12-4 with TRBJ2-2; weak D call: TRBD1 (5 bases). This CDR3 is built from 15 residues. V dropped 9 bases and J dropped 4 bases, with 18 bases sitting between them. The CDR3 nucleotides are TGTGCCAGTAATTTTTGGGGCATGGGCACCGGGGAGCTGTTTTTT. As protein: CASNFWGMGTGELFF.

This clonotype was counted many times. V usage is TRBV20-1 and J usage is TRBJ1-1; TRBD1 agrees at 11 bases. Per germline, CDR1 DFQATT and CDR2 SNEGSKA (reference sequence). V lost 1 base and J lost 4; bases outside the gene matches: 5. The CDR3 extends over 15 amino acids. Here the CDR3 DNA reads TGCAGTGCTAGAGGTGGGACAGGGGGTGGCACTGAAGCTTTCTTT. Translated, it gives CSARGGTGGGTEAFF.

This clonotype was seen at least ten times. In nucleotides, the CDR3 is TGTGCCAGCAGCCATGGTGGAGCGGGGCCATCCTACAATGAGCAGTTCTTC. Protein product: CASSHGGAGPSYNEQFF. V is TRBV7-6 and J is TRBJ2-1, with 7 bases aligning to TRBD2. The CDR3 is made up of 17 amino acids. Germline V gene data show CDR1 as SGHVS and CDR2 as FNYEAQ. Trimming cost V 5 bases and J 1 base; bases outside gene matches: 11.

J is TRBJ1-5 and V is TRBV7-2; the match to TRBD1 covers 7 bases. The V gene end was trimmed by 2 bases and the J gene end by 6 bases; junction bases not matched to a gene: 7. The CDR3 length is 15 residues. Germline CDR1 and CDR2: SGHTA and FQGNSA. The CDR3 coding sequence is TGTGCCAGCAGCTTAATGACAGGGTTTGGTCAGCCCCAGCATTTT. Translated: CASSLMTGFGQPQHF. The complete variable domain, with remaining parts taken from reference TRBV7-2 and TRBJ1-5, reads GAGVSQSPSNKVTEKGKDVELRCDPISGHTALYWYRQSLGQGLEFLIYFQGNSAPDKSGLPSDRFSAERTGGSVSTLTIQRTQQEDSAVYLCASSLMTGFGQPQHFGDGTRLSIL.

The rearrangement joins TRBV10-1 to TRBJ2-5; D unclear. The length of the CDR3 is 12 residues. CDR1 and CDR2 from the germline V gene are WNHNN and SYGVQD (reference sequence). Trimming pared 3 bases from V and 7 bases from J, leaving 9 bases between. CDR3 residues: CASSEDLGTQYF. The CDR3 DNA sequence: TGCGCCAGCAGTGAAGATTTGGGGACCCAGTACTTC.

The chain joins TRBV5-4 to TRBJ2-5, with 7 nucleotides matching TRBD1. Trimming took 2 bases from V and 6 from J; bases not matched to a gene: 4. The CDR3 totals 13 residues. Germline CDR1 reads SGHNT; CDR2 reads YYREEE (reference sequence). CDR3 nucleotide sequence: TGTGCCAGCAGCTTTAACAGGGGACAGACCCAGTACTTC. Its translation is CASSFNRGQTQYF.